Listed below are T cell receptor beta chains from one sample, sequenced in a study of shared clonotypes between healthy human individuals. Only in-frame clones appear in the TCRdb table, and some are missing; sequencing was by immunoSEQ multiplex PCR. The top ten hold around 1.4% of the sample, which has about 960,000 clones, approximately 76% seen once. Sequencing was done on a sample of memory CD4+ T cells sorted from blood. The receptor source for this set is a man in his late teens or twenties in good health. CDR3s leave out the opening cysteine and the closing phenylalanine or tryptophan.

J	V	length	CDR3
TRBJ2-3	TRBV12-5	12	ASGEQGGGDTQY
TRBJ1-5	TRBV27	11	ASSPRGNQPQH
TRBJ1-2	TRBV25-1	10	ASSEDPMSYT
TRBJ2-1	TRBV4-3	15	ASSQAVGTGTYNEQF
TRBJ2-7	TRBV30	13	AWKHRQGVLGEQY
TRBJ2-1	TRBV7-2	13	ASSLGGGEVNEQF
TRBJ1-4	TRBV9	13	ASSPTGTANEKLF
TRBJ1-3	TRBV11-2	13	ASSLTRGVVNTIY
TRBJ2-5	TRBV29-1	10	SVDRGRETQY
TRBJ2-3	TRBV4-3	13	ASSQRGVSTDTQY
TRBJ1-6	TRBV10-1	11	ASSDRVDSPLH
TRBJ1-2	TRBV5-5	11	ASSSDLNYGYT
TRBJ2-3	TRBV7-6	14	ASSSPRGQSADTQY
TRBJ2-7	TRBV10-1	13	ASSTGTGSSYEQY
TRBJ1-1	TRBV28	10	ASSLRNTEAF
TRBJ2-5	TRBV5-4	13	ASSLGPPKRETQY
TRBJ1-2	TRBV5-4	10	ASSSDRYGYT
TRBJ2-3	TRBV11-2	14	ASSSLGQGPADTQY
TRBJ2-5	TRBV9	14	ASSVATSGIQETQY
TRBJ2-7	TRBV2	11	ASLEDWALEQY
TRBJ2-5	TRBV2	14	ASSDPGQGVEETQY
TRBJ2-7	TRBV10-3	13	AIRPNPAGSYEQY
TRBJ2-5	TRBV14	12	ASSHQGAVETQY
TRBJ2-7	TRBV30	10	AWSAQLNEQY
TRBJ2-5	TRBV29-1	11	SVRASGGETQY
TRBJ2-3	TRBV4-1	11	ASSQDVADTQY
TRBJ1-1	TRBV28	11	ASKLTLGTEAF
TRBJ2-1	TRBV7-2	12	ASSIEGGYNEQF
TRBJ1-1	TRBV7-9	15	ASSPTGTGELHTEAF